This entry lists 3 T cell receptor beta chains sequenced from one sample in a study of shared clonotypes between healthy human individuals. Assay: immunoSEQ multiplex PCR; the TCRdb copy retains only in-frame clones and omits some. This sample has 2.3 million or so clones, with approximately 95% found just once. Sequencing input: naive CD4+ T cells from PBMCs. Subset described: CD45RA+ positively selected. These receptors all stem from a young man in good health. Some clones in this sample may be carry-over from other donors' samples.

The rearrangement uses TRBV12-1 and TRBJ2-5; the listed D gene, TRBD1, was not tested against the DNA. TRBV12-1 is shown as a pseudogene. This CDR3 contains 12 residues. CDR3 nucleotides: TGTGCCAGCAGCTCACATCGAGAGACCCAGTACTTC. As protein: CASSSHRETQYF.

A word on this clone: The sample has other DNA sequences that encode this CDR3 too. V usage is TRBV11-2 and J usage is TRBJ2-3; no definite D call. This CDR3 has 14 residues. Trimming took off 1 base at V and 2 bases at J, with 7 bases between the two ends. Germline CDR1 SGHAT, CDR2 FQNNGV. This chain's CDR3 is CASSLGRNTDTQYF. CDR3 coding DNA: TGTGCCAGCAGCTTAGGCAGGAACACAGATACGCAGTATTTT. The complete variable domain, with remaining parts taken from reference TRBV11-2 and TRBJ2-3, reads EAGVAQSPRYKIIEKRQSVAFWCNPISGHATLYWYQQILGQGPKLLIQFQNNGVVDDSQLPKDRFSAERLKGVDSTLKIQPAKLEDSAVYLCASSLGRNTDTQYFGPGTRLTVL.

As for this clone: Different DNA sequences within this sample yield the same CDR3. The V gene is TRBV9, the J gene TRBJ2-3; 8 bases are shared with TRBD2. The CDR3 consists of 15 residues. Trimming cost V 0 bases and J 1 base; bases outside gene matches: 1. The V gene's germline CDR1 is SGDLS and CDR2 YYNGEE. CDR3: CASSVGRGGTDTQYF. In nucleotides, the CDR3 is TGTGCCAGCAGCGTAGGGCGGGGGGGCACAGATACGCAGTATTTT.